The clone carrying this T cell receptor beta chain was recorded a few times. The antigen is unknown. The V gene's germline CDR1 is MNHEY and CDR2 SMNVEV (reference sequence). This CDR3 has 16 amino acids. V was cut by 4 bases and J by 4 bases, with 19 bases left in between. The data belong to a study of T-cell memory formation after mild COVID-19. Study in general: Each donor largely had its own TCR clusters. Study-wide results and caveats: Largely, contracting CD4+ clones fell within CM and EM, and contracting CD8+ clones within EMRA.

Each CDR3 protein is one row after TCRdb ran MiXCR on the 5' RACE reads. The sample holds about 290,000 distinct CDR3 sequences, about 15% seen once. J is TRBJ1-1 and V is TRBV27; no firm D call. Sequenced input: PBMCs or a T cell subset sorted from them (not recorded which). The receptor was derived from a man between 18 and 29 years old who had mild COVID-19 (a few samples of this study predate the infection). Cell type and time point are not known. CDR3 protein: CASSSRPIQHTTEAFF. DNA for the CDR3: TGTGCCAGCAGTTCCCGCCCGATCCAGCACACCACTGAAGCTTTCTTT.